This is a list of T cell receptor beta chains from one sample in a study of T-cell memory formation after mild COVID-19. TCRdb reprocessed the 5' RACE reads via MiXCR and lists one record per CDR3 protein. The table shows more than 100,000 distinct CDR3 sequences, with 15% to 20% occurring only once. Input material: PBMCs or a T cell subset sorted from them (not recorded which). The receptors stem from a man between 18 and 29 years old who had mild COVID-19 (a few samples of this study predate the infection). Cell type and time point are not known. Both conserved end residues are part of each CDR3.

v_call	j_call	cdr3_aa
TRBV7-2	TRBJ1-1	CASSLALSFGGVAFF
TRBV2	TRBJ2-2	CASTGYPNTGELFF
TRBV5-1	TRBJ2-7	CASSLEGTYEQYF
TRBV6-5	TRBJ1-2	CASSVVGEGRGYTF
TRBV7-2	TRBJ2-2	CASSRQGTGELFF
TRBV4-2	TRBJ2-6	CASSPRQGTGANVLTF
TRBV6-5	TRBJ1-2	CASSRGSRYYGYTF
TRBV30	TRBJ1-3	CAVGVYSGNTIYF
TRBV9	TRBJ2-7	CASSPQGGNPLYEQYF
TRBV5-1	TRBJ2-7	CASSYGLAGAYEQYF
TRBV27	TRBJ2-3	CASSRTPAGDTQYF
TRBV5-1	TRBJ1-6	CASSLGTGSPPLHF
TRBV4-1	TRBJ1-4	CASSQPDRAPNEKLFF
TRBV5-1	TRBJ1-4	CASSLGSRNNEKLFF
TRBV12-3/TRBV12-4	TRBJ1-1	CASSLRQDTEAFF
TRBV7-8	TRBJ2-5	CASSLAVGETQYF
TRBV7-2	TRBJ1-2	CASSLEVGGRYGYTF
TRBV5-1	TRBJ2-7	CASSLADRGEQYF
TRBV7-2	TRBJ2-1	CASSLGRGQLDEQFF
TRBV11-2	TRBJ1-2	CASSWPRQGGSYGYTF
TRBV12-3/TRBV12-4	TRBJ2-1	CASRSRGPSSYNEQFF
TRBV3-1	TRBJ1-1	CASSQDLLLATAFF
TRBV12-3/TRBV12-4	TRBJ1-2	CASSLFAYSGGYTF
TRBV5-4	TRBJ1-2	CASSPEGAGYGYTF
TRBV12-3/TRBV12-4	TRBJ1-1	CASSLNPGGGTEAFF
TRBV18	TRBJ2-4	CASSPPEWQGLGKNIQYF
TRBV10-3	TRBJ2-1	CAISASGGDNEQFF
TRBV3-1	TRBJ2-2	CASNPGLQNTGELFF
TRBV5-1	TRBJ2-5	CASSLPSGGGQETQYF
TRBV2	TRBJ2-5	CASDGGLKTQYF
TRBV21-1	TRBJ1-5	CASSKSGSSTKPQHF
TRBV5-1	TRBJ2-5	CASSLARDSSSETQYF
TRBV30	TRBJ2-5	CAWRKWSTQETQYF
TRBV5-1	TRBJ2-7	CASSQGLAALTGYEQYF
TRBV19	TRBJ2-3	CASSLSQGALPDTQYF
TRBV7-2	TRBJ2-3	CASSPHLDTQYF
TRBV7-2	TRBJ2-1	CASSSQPGYEQFF
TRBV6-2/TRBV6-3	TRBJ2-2	CASSFRQGPNTGELFF
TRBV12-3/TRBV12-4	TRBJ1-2	CASSSSGTGGDGYTF
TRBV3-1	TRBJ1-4	CASSQESGDHRGEKLFF
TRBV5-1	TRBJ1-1	CASSLSTGNTEAFF
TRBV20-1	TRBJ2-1	CSALAGTHGNEQFF
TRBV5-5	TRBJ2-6	CASSRTLRDAGANVLTF
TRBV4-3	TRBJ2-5	CASSQEIQDRGETQYF
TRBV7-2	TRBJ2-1	CASSPRGGAVQQFF
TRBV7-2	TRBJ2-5	CASSSSNLETQYF
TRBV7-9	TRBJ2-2	CASSSGTSGGVNTGELFF
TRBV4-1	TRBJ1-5	CASSQVGRGNQPQHF
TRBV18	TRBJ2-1	CASSWQQGASNEQFF
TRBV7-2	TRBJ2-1	CASSLELAGYNEQFF
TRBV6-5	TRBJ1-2	CASSYSTGSNYGYTF